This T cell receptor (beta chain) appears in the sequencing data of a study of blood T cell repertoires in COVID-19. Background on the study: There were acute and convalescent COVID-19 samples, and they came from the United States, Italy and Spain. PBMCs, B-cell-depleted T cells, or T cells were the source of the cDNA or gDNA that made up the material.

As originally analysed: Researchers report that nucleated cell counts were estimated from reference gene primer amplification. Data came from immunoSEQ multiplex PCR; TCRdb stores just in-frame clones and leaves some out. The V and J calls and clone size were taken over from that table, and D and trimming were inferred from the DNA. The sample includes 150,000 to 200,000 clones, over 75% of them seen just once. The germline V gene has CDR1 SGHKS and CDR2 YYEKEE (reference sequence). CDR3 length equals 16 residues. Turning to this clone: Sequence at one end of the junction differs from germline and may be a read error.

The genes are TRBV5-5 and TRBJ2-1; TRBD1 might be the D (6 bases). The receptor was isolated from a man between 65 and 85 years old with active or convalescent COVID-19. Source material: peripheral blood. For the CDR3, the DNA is TGTGCCAGCACCTTGACGGACAGCCCCTCCTACAATGAGCAGTTCTTC. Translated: CASTLTDSPSYNEQFF. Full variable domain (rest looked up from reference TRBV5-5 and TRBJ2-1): DAGVTQSPTHLIKTRGQQVTLRCSPISGHKSVSWYQQVLGQGPQFIFQYYEKEERGRGNFPDRFSARQFPNYSSELNVNALLLGDSALYLCASTLTDSPSYNEQFFGPGTRLTVL.